Below, 17 T cell receptor beta chains from the same sample are listed, as sequenced in a study of blood T cell repertoires in COVID-19. Profiling relied on immunoSEQ multiplex PCR, and the TCRdb table lists in-frame clones only, not all of them. Counted here are over 200,000 clones, 88% occurring once; the ten biggest clones make up under 4.5%. Sequencing input: peripheral blood. These receptors were obtained from a man aged 55 to 70 who had recovered from COVID-19.

The V gene is TRBV7-3, the J gene TRBJ2-3, with 11 nucleotides matching TRBD1. The CDR3 has 16 residues. J was trimmed by 3 bases and V by 2 bases; bases with no gene match: 4. Germline loops: CDR1 SGHTA, CDR2 FQGTGA. This chain's CDR3 is CASSLGQGAKTDTQYF. CDR3 coding DNA: TGTGCCAGCAGCTTAGGACAGGGGGCTAAAACAGATACGCAGTATTTT.

V usage is TRBV7-9 and J usage is TRBJ2-2; 10 bases fit TRBD2. Unmatched junction bases numbered 6, after V lost 6 bases and J lost 5 bases. The CDR3 extends over 15 amino acids. The germline gives CDR1 SEHNR, CDR2 FQNEAQ (reference sequence). Here the CDR3 reads CASSIAGGKTGELFF. DNA of the CDR3: TGTGCCAGCAGTATAGCGGGGGGAAAGACCGGGGAGCTGTTTTTT.

The V call is TRBV6-4, the J call TRBJ2-1, with 13 positions matching TRBD2. The CDR3 extends over 15 amino acids. Germline lookup yields CDR1 MRHNA and CDR2 SNTAGT. The V gene end was trimmed by 10 bases and the J gene end by 7 bases; junction bases not matched to a gene: 10. CDR3 DNA: TGTGCCACCCGAGTTACTAGCGGGGGGGCAAATGAGCAGTTCTTC. Its protein product is CATRVTSGGANEQFF.

The V gene is TRBV11-2, the J gene TRBJ2-7, with D tentatively TRBD1 (5 bases). CDR3 length equals 17 residues. Looked up from germline, CDR1 is SGHAT and CDR2 is FQNNGV. Deletions cut 1 base from V and 0 bases from J, with 16 bases between. The CDR3 sequence: CASSLGRVELASYEQYF. The CDR3, as DNA: TGTGCCAGCAGCTTAGGCAGGGTGGAACTGGCCTCCTACGAGCAGTACTTC.

The genes are TRBV6-6 and TRBJ2-5; TRBD2 matches 8 bases. CDR3 length: 16 residues. With 6 bases clipped from V and 4 bases from J, the junction kept 13 bases outside the gene matches. Germline CDR1 reads MNHNY; CDR2 reads SVGAGI (reference sequence). CDR3 residues: CASRAGAYNFRETQYF. The CDR3 DNA follows: TGTGCCAGCAGAGCGGGAGCGTACAATTTCAGAGAGACCCAGTACTTC.

The chain links TRBV3-1 (or the pseudogene TRBV3-2) to TRBJ1-2; D gene uncertain. From germline, CDR1 is LGHDT and CDR2 YNNKEL (reference sequence). V lost 1 base and J lost 7, with 10 bases in between. The CDR3 is 13 amino acids. The CDR3 sequence: CASSQVSLLGYTF. As DNA, the CDR3 is TGTGCCAGCAGCCAAGTGAGTCTGCTTGGCTACACCTTC.

CDR3 in amino acids: CASSLSVGHNEQFF. CDR3 sequence (DNA): TGTGCCAGCAGCTTAAGTGTTGGGCACAATGAGCAGTTCTTC. The chain combines TRBV7-9 with TRBJ2-1, with D unresolved. Germline CDR1 SEHNR, CDR2 FQNEAQ (reference sequence). The CDR3 runs to 14 residues. V lost 2 bases and J 5 bases, leaving 10 bases between the germline ends.

This chain links TRBV19 with TRBJ1-1; a weak D match, TRBD1 (6 bases). This CDR3 has 13 residues. Germline V gene lookup returns CDR1 LNHDA and CDR2 SQIVND (reference sequence). Trimming left V 6 bases short and J 7 bases short, with 15 bases between. CDR3 region: CASRTRGQSEAFF. The CDR3 nucleotides are TGTGCCAGTAGAACCCGAGGACAGAGTGAAGCTTTCTTT.

Remarks on this clone: This same CDR3 is encoded by further DNA sequences in the sample. The chain has TRBV27 and TRBJ1-2; a weak D match, TRBD1 (5 bases). V lost 2 bases and J 4 bases, leaving 8 bases between the germline ends. This CDR3 is built from 13 residues. Germline V lookup: CDR1 MNHEY, CDR2 SMNVEV (reference sequence). As DNA, the CDR3 is TGTGCCAGCAGTTTACAGGGAGGCTATGGCTACACCTTC. It is translated as CASSLQGGYGYTF.

This clone was counted only a few times. V and J are TRBV5-1 and TRBJ2-7; D not resolved. V was cut by 0 bases and J by 1 base, with 8 bases left in between. CDR1 and CDR2 (germline): SGHRS, YFSETQ. The CDR3 totals 14 residues. The CDR3: CASSLGVASYEQYF. The DNA for the CDR3 is TGCGCCAGCAGCTTGGGGGTAGCATCCTACGAGCAGTACTTC.

This clone appeared once. V usage is TRBV18 and J usage is TRBJ2-5; perhaps TRBD1 as D (7 bases). This CDR3 comprises 17 residues. Germline V CDR1 and CDR2: KGHSH, LQKENI. Trimming cost V 7 bases and J 0 bases, with 21 bases left between them. This CDR3 is CASFTKGGGLHQETQYF. The CDR3 coding sequence is TGTGCCAGCTTCACGAAAGGAGGGGGCCTGCACCAAGAGACCCAGTACTTC.

The V and J genes are TRBV19 and TRBJ1-5; TRBD1 might be the D (5 bases). Germline CDR1 LNHDA, CDR2 SQIVND (reference sequence). This CDR3 spans 14 amino acids. Trimming stripped 4 bases from V and 4 bases from J, with 11 bases between. The CDR3: CASSTIQDNQPQHF. The CDR3 region has the DNA TGTGCCAGTAGTACAATACAGGATAATCAGCCCCAGCATTTT. Looking up the rest from reference TRBV19 and TRBJ1-5 gives the full variable domain: DGGITQSPKYLFRKEGQNVTLSCEQNLNHDAMYWYRQDPGQGLRLIYYSQIVNDFQKGDIAEGYSVSREKKESFPLTVTSAQKNPTAFYLCASSTIQDNQPQHFGDGTRLSIL.

This chain links TRBV27 with TRBJ1-2, with 7 bases lining up with TRBD1. The CDR3 covers 14 residues. Germline V gives CDR1 MNHEY, CDR2 SMNVEV (reference sequence). Unmatched junction bases numbered 6, after V lost 5 bases and J lost 3 bases. CDR3 loop: CASSHGQADYGYTF. CDR3 nucleotide sequence: TGTGCCAGCAGTCACGGACAGGCCGACTATGGCTACACCTTC.

This CDR3 reads CASSRAVWAFF. Written as DNA, the CDR3 is TGTGCCAGCAGCCGAGCTGTCTGGGCTTTCTTT. The J gene is TRBJ1-1, the V gene TRBV7-9; D is unclear. Deletions cut 5 bases from V and 11 bases from J, with 12 bases between. This CDR3 is 11 amino acids long. CDR1 SEHNR and CDR2 FQNEAQ come from the germline V gene (reference sequence).

The chain links TRBV18 to TRBJ2-5; a weak D match, TRBD1 (6 bases). The CDR3 consists of 16 residues. Germline CDR1 reads KGHSH; CDR2 reads LQKENI. Trimming left V 3 bases short and J 1 base short, with 15 bases between. The DNA for the CDR3 is TGTGCCAGCTCACCCATTCGGACAGCCACCCAAGAGACCCAGTACTTC. Translating gives CASSPIRTATQETQYF.

This clone was detected ten times or more. V gene TRBV7-9 combines with J gene TRBJ2-1; 7 bases fit TRBD2. Germline V CDR1 and CDR2: SEHNR, FQNEAQ (reference sequence). J lost 10 bases, V lost 2 bases, and 5 bases had no gene match. This CDR3 has 13 residues. The CDR3 sequence is CASSLTLAEEQFF. The CDR3 DNA sequence: TGTGCCAGCAGCTTAACCCTAGCGGAGGAGCAGTTCTTC.

The table lists this clone with a few counts. This chain links TRBV10-1 with TRBJ1-5; D is possibly TRBD1 (6 bases). Germline V CDR1 and CDR2: WNHNN, SYGVQD (reference sequence). This CDR3 region has 14 residues. V dropped 3 bases and J dropped 2 bases, with 8 bases sitting between them. The CDR3 DNA reads as TGCGCCAGCAGTGAAGGGGGAGGCAATCAGCCCCAGCATTTT. Its protein product is CASSEGGGNQPQHF.